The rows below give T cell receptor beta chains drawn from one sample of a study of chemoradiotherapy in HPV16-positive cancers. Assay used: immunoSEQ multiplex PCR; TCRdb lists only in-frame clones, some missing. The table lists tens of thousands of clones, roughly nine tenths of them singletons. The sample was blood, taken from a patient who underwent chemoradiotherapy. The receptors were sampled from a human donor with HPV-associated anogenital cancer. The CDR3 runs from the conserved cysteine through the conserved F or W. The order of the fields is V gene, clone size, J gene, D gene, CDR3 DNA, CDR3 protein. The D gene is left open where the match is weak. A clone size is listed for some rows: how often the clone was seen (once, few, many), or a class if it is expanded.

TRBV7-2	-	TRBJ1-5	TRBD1	TGTGCCAGCAGCTTAATATCAGGGGGCGCGAATCAGCCCCAGCATTTT	CASSLISGGANQPQHF
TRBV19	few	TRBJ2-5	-	TGTGCCAGTAGTATGTTCGAAGGGGTTGAGGGCCAAGAGACCCAGTACTTC	CASSMFEGVEGQETQYF
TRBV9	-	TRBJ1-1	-	TGTGCCAGCAGCGCCCGCGTCGGCGGGACGGGGACTGAAGCTTTCTTT	CASSARVGGTGTEAFF
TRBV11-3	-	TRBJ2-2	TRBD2	TGTGCCAGCAGCGCACTAGCGGGTCTGAACACCGGGGAGCTGTTTTTT	CASSALAGLNTGELFF
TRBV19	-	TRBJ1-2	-	TGTGCCTCTAGGGGGATTGGCTACACCTTC	CASRGIGYTF
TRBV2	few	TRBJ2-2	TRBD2	TGTGCCAGCCGGAGGACTAGCGGGGGGGAAGTCACCGGGGAGCTGTTTTTT	CASRRTSGGEVTGELFF
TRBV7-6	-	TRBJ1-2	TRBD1	TGTGCCAGCAGCTTATCGGGACAGCCAGTAGGAGGCTACACCTTC	CASSLSGQPVGGYTF
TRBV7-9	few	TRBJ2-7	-	TGTGCCAGCAGCCCCCCTCGGGACATCTCCCCCTACGAGCAGTACTTC	CASSPPRDISPYEQYF
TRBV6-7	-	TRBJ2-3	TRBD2	TGTGCCAGCAGTCGACATGATCTAGCGGGGGACACAGATACGCAGTATTTT	CASSRHDLAGDTDTQYF
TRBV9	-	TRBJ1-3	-	TGTGCCAGCAGCGACCCCAGGATCTCTGGAAACACCATATATTTT	CASSDPRISGNTIYF
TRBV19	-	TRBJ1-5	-	TGTGCCAGTAGTACACAGGGTCATCAGCCCCAGCATTTT	CASSTQGHQPQHF
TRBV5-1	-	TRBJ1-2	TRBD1	TGCGCCAGCAGATTCACAACCGGGACAGGGCTAGGCTACACCTTC	CASRFTTGTGLGYTF
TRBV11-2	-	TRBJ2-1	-	TGTGCCAGCAGCCAGGTGGCTAGCTTAAACTTGGGCAATGAGCAGTTCTTC	CASSQVASLNLGNEQFF
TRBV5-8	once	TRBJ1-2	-	TGTGCCAGCAGTAACGCCTACGGGACCAACTATGGCTACACCTTC	CASSNAYGTNYGYTF
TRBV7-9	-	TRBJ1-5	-	TGTGCCAGCAGCTTAGTGACTCCTTCGGAGCCCCAGCATTTT	CASSLVTPSEPQHF
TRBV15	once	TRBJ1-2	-	TGTGCCACCAGCAGAGATAGGCGCTACACCTTC	CATSRDRRYTF
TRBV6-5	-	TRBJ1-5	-	TGTGCCAGCAGTTCCTCGGGGGGGTCAGGTCAGCCCCAGCATTTT	CASSSSGGSGQPQHF
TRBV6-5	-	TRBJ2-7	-	TGTGCCACCGAACGCCCCGGGTCCTACGAGCAGTACTTC	CATERPGSYEQYF
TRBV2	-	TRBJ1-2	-	TGTGCCAGCAGCAACGACATGGGCTATGGCTACACCTTC	CASSNDMGYGYTF
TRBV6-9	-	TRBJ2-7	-	TGTGCCAGCAGCCCTATGGGGAATTTCGAGCAGTACTTC	CASSPMGNFEQYF
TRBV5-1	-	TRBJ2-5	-	TGCGCCAGCGGATACTCCGGGACATCAGGCCAAGAGACCCAGTACTTC	CASGYSGTSGQETQYF
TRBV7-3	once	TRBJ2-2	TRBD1	TGTGCCAGCAGCTTAAAGGGGACAGGGAACACCGGGGAGCTGTTTTTT	CASSLKGTGNTGELFF
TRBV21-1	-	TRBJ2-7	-	TGTGCCAGCAGCGAAGGGGCAGGGCCGCAATACGAGCAGTACTTC	CASSEGAGPQYEQYF
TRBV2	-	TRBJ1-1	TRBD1	TGTGCCAGCAGTGAAAGGGACAGGGGGCCGGGCACTGAAGCTTTCTTT	CASSERDRGPGTEAFF
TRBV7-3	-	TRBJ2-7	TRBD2	TGTGCCAGCAGCTCGGGACTAGCGGGAGAACAAGAGCAGTACTTC	CASSSGLAGEQEQYF
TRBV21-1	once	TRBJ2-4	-	TGTGCCAGCAGCAAAGAGGCCAAAAACATTCAGTACTTC	CASSKEAKNIQYF
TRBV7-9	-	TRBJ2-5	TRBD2	TGTGCCAGCAGCTCCGGGACTAGCGTGACCCAGTACTTC	CASSSGTSVTQYF
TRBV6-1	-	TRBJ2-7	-	TGTGCCAGCAGTGTCGGGACCTACTCCTACGAGCAGTACTTC	CASSVGTYSYEQYF
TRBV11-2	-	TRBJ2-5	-	TGTGCCAGCAGCTCTCGGACTATCCTTGGGGAGACCCAGTACTTC	CASSSRTILGETQYF
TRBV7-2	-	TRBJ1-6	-	TGTGCCAGCAGCTTAGAAAGACAGCTTAATTCACCCCTCCACTTT	CASSLERQLNSPLHF
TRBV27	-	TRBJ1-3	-	TGTGCCAGCAGTTTAAACTACCGCTCTGGAAACACCATATATTTT	CASSLNYRSGNTIYF
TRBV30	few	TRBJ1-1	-	TGTGCCTGGAGTGTACATGGGCGGGCTGAAGCTTTCTTT	CAWSVHGRAEAFF
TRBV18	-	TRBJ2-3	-	TGTGCCAGCTCACCACCGGGGGGTCGGACAGATACGCAGTATTTT	CASSPPGGRTDTQYF
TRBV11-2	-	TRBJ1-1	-	TGTGCCAGCAGCACCCTCAGGGGAGGGGACACTGAAGCTTTCTTT	CASSTLRGGDTEAFF
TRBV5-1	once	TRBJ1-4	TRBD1	TGCGCCAGCAGCCTCGACAGGGGGAATGAAAAACTGTTTTTT	CASSLDRGNEKLFF
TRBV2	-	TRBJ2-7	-	TGTGCCAGCAGTTTCCCCAACCTGTTGACTCCCGGCCATTCAAACGGATACTACGAGCAGTACTTC	CASSFPNLLTPGHSNGYYEQYF
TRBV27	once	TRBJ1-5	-	TGTGCCAGCAGTTTTGGCCGGGGGGAGCATCAGCCCCAGCATTTT	CASSFGRGEHQPQHF
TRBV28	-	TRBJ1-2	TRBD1	TGTGCCAGCAGTTTGGGACAGTCGAAGGGTGGCTACACCTTC	CASSLGQSKGGYTF
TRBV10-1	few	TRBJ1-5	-	TGCGCCAGCAGCGGGGCGGGATGCCCTAGCAATCAGCCCCAGCATTTT	CASSGAGCPSNQPQHF
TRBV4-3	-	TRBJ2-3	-	TGCGCCAGCAGCCAGGGTTGGTCGCGGGCCACACGAGATACGCAGTATTTT	CASSQGWSRATRDTQYF
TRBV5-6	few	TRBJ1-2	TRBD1	TGTGCCAGCAGCTTGGCACAGGGGGTAGGTGGCTACACCTTC	CASSLAQGVGGYTF
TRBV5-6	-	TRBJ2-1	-	TGTGCCAGCAGGAAGGGTTACAATGAGCAGTTCTTC	CASRKGYNEQFF
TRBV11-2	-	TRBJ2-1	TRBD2	TGTGCCAGCAGCACGACTAGCGGGAGTCTCCATGAGCAGTTCTTC	CASSTTSGSLHEQFF
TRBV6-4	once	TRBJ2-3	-	TGTGCCAGCAGTGAAGGTCGGGGAACGACAGATACGCAGTATTTT	CASSEGRGTTDTQYF
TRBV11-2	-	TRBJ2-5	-	TGTGCCAGCAGCTTAGATGCCGGAGGGTCTGCGGGGCCCCCCGGAGAGACCCAGTACTTC	CASSLDAGGSAGPPGETQYF